This T cell receptor (beta chain) was observed in a study of blood T cells in healthy people across ages. Findings and caveats of the study: Researchers report that TCR beta diversity correlated strongly with naive T cell percentage.

The second PCR ran about 6 to 12 cycles with a sample-barcoded 5' primer and J-beta primers. With 12 random nucleotides, a template-switch adaptor tagged each individual cDNA molecule. From the 5' RACE reads, TCRdb called clonotypes with MiXCR, one entry per CDR3 protein. Seen here are about 650,000 distinct CDR3 sequences, about a third observed once, and the top ten hold just over 15%. The trim removed 3 bases at V and 12 bases at J, leaving 8 bases unmatched. The CDR3 contains 13 residues. Per the germline V gene, CDR1 is DFQATT and CDR2 is SNEGSKA (reference sequence). On this clonotype itself: Antigen unknown.

The V call is TRBV20-1, the J call TRBJ2-1, with 10 nucleotides matching TRBD2. Sequenced input: blood. The receptor was derived from a woman older than 75 in good health. DNA for the CDR3: TGCAGTGCTAGCGGGGTAGCGGGGGGTAGGCAGTTCTTC. Translated, it gives CSASGVAGGRQFF.